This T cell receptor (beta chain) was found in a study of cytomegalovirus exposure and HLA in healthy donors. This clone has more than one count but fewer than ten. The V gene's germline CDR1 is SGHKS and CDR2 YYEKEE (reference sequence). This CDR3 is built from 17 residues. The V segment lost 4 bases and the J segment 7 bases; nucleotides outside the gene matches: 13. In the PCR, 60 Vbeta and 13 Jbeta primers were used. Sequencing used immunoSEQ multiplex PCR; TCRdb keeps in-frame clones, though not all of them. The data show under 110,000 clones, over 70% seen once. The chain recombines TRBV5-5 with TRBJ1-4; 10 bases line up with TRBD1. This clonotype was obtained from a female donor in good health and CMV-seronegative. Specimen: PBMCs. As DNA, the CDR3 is TGTGCCAGCAGCGTGGACAGGGGGAGTGGTGTCTTTGAAAAACTGTTTTTT. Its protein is CASSVDRGSGVFEKLFF. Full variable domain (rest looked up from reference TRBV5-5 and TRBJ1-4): DAGVTQSPTHLIKTRGQQVTLRCSPISGHKSVSWYQQVLGQGPQFIFQYYEKEERGRGNFPDRFSARQFPNYSSELNVNALLLGDSALYLCASSVDRGSGVFEKLFFGSGTQLSVL.